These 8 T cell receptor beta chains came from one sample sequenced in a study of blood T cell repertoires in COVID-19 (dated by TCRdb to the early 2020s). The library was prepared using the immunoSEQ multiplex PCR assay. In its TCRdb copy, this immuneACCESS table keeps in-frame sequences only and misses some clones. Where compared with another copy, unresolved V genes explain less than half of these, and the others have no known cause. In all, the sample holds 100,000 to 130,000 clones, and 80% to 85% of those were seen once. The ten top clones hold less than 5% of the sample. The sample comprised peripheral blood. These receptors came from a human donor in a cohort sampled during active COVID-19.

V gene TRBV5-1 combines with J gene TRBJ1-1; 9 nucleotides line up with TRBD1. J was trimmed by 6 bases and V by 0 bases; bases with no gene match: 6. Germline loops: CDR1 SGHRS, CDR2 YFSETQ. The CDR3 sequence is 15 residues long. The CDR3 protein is CASSLAGTGFAEAFF. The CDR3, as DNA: TGCGCCAGCAGCTTGGCCGGGACAGGGTTCGCTGAAGCTTTCTTT.

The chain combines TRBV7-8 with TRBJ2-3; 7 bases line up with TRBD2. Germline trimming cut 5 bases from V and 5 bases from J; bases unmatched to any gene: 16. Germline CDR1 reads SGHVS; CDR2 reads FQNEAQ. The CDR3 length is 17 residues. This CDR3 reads CASSPARRREFEDTQYF. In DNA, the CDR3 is TGTGCCAGCAGCCCGGCCCGTCGGCGGGAGTTCGAAGATACGCAGTATTTT.

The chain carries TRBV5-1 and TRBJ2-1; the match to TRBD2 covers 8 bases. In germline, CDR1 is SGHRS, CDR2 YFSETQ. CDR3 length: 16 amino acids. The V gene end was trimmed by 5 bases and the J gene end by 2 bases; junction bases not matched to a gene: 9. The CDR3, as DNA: TGCGCCAGCAGTGCTGGAGCGGGAGATGCCTACAATGAGCAGTTCTTC. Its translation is CASSAGAGDAYNEQFF. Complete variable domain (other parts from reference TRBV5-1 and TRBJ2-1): KAGVTQTPRYLIKTRGQQVTLSCSPISGHRSVSWYQQTPGQGLQFLFEYFSETQRNKGNFPGRFSGRQFSNSRSEMNVSTLELGDSALYLCASSAGAGDAYNEQFFGPGTRLTVL.

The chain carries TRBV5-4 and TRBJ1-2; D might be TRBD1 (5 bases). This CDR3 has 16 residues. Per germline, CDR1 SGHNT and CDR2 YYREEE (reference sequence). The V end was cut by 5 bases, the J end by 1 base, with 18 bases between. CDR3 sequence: CASRAGMGGSNYGYTF. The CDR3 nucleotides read TGTGCCAGCAGGGCCGGAATGGGGGGAAGTAACTATGGCTACACCTTC.

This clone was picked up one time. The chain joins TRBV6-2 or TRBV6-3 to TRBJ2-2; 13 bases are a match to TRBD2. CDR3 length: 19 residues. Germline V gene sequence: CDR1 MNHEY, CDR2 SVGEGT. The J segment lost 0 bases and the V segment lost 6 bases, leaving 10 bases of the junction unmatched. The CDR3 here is CASSPYGTSGTSNTGELFF. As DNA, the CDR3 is TGTGCCAGCAGCCCATACGGGACTAGCGGGACGTCGAACACCGGGGAGCTGTTTTTT.

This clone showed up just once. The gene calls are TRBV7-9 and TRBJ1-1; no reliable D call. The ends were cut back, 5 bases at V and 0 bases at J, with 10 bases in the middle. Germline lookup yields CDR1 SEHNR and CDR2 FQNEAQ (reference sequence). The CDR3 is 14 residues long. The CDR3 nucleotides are TGTGCCAGCAGCGTGGGCCAGGTGAACACTGAAGCTTTCTTT. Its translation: CASSVGQVNTEAFF.

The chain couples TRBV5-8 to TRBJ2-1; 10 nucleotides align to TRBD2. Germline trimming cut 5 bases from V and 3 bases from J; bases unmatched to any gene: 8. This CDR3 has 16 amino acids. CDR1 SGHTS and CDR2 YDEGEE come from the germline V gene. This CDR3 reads CASSIPAGGRYNEQFF. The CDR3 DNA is TGTGCCAGCAGTATTCCAGCGGGAGGGCGCTACAATGAGCAGTTCTTC.

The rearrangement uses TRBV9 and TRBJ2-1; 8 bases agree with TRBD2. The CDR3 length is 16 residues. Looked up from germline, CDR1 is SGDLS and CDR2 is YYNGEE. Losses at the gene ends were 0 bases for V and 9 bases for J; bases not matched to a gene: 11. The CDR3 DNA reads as TGTGCCAGCAGCGTAGAGGGAGCGGGAGAGCTTGGTGAGCAGTTCTTC. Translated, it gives CASSVEGAGELGEQFF.